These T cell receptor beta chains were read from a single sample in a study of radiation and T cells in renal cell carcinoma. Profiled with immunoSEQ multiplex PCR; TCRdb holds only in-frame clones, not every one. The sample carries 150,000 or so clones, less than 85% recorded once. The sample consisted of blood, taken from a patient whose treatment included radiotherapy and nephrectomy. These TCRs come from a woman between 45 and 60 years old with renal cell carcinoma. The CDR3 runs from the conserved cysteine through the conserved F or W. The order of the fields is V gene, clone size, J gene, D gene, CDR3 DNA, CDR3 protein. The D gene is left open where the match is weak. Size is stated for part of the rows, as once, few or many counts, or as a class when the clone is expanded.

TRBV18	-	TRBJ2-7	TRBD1	TGTGCCAGCTCACCGGTTTCAGGGACAGAGATACTCTACGAGCAGTACTTC	CASSPVSGTEILYEQYF
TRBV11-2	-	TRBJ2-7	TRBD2	TGTGCCAGCAGCCTACCGGCGGGAGGGCCACTTGTCAGCTCCGAGCAGTACTTC	CASSLPAGGPLVSSEQYF
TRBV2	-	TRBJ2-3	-	TGTGCCAGCAGCCTTTTAGCGGCAGAGGCAGATACGCAGTATTTT	CASSLLAAEADTQYF
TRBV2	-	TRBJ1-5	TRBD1	TGTGCCAGCAGTGGGACAGGGGAACAGCCCCAGCATTTT	CASSGTGEQPQHF
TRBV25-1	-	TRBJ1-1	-	TGTGCCAGCAGTGACCCAAAGAGGACTGAAGCTTTCTTT	CASSDPKRTEAFF
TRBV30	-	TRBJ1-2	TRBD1	TGTGCCTGGAACCGACAGGGGGCAAGGGGCTACACCTTC	CAWNRQGARGYTF
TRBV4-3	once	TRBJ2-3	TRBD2	TGCGCCAGCAGCCTAGGGGCTAGCGGGAGGACGCACGCAGATACGCAGTATTTT	CASSLGASGRTHADTQYF
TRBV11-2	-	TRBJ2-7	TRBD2	TGTGCCAGCAGCCCTAGCGGGGGACAGTTAAGTTCCTACGAGCAGTACTTC	CASSPSGGQLSSYEQYF
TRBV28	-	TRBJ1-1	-	TGTGCCAGCAGCATTCGGGGGGGAGGAACTGAAGCTTTCTTT	CASSIRGGGTEAFF
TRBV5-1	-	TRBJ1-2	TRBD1	TGCGCCAGCAGCTTCGGCACGGGACAGGGCCCTAACTATGGCTACACCTTC	CASSFGTGQGPNYGYTF
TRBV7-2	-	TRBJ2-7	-	TGTGCCAGCAGCTTAGTTTCTAGCTCCTACGAGCAGTACTTC	CASSLVSSSYEQYF
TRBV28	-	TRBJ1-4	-	TGTGCCAGCAACTTGTGGGGATCGGGTGAAAAACTGTTTTTT	CASNLWGSGEKLFF
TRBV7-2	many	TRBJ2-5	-	TGTGCCAGCAGCTTGGCCGGGCACCGGGAGACCCAGTACTTC	CASSLAGHRETQYF